A selection of T cell receptor beta chains follows, all from one sample in a study of blood T cell repertoires in COVID-19. Measured with immunoSEQ multiplex PCR; TCRdb has only the in-frame clones, and not every one. Here the sample spans around 360,000 clones, 80% to 90% being singletons. The sample was PBMCs or T cells enriched from blood (not recorded which). The receptors were sampled from a man aged 40-49 years in a cohort exposed to, infected with or recovered from COVID-19 (not recorded which). CDR3s include the opening cysteine and the closing phenylalanine or tryptophan. A D gene is named only where the DNA matches it firmly. The size of a clone is reported for some rows only, either as once, few or many, or as a class for expanded clones.

CDR3 length: 14
clone size: .
J gene: TRBJ2-2
D gene: .
V gene: TRBV5-1
CDR3 protein: CASRIVLAAGELFF
CDR3 DNA: TGCGCCAGCAGGATCGTACTAGCTGCCGGGGAGCTGTTTTTT

CDR3 length: 15
clone size: .
J gene: TRBJ2-2
D gene: TRBD2
V gene: TRBV10-3
CDR3 protein: CAISESSGRTGELFF
CDR3 DNA: TGTGCCATCAGTGAGTCGAGCGGGAGGACCGGGGAGCTGTTTTTT

CDR3 length: 13
clone size: .
J gene: TRBJ2-7
D gene: .
V gene: TRBV19
CDR3 protein: CASSIGTTYEQYF
CDR3 DNA: TGTGCCAGTAGTATTGGGACAACCTACGAGCAGTACTTC

CDR3 length: 14
clone size: .
J gene: TRBJ1-4
D gene: TRBD1
V gene: TRBV18
CDR3 protein: CASSQTGYNEKLFF
CDR3 DNA: TGTGCCAGCTCACAGACAGGGTACAACGAAAAACTGTTTTTT

CDR3 length: 12
clone size: .
J gene: TRBJ1-1
D gene: .
V gene: TRBV5-6
CDR3 protein: CASSRGNTEAFF
CDR3 DNA: TGTGCCAGCAGCAGGGGAAACACTGAAGCTTTCTTT

CDR3 length: 15
clone size: .
J gene: TRBJ2-1
D gene: .
V gene: TRBV7-8
CDR3 protein: CASSGGRGTYNEQFF
CDR3 DNA: TGTGCCAGCAGTGGCGGTAGAGGGACCTACAATGAGCAGTTCTTC

CDR3 length: 14
clone size: .
J gene: TRBJ1-4
D gene: TRBD1
V gene: TRBV3-1/TRBV3-2
CDR3 protein: CASSLGTGSEKLFF
CDR3 DNA: TGTGCCAGCAGCTTAGGGACAGGGTCTGAAAAACTGTTTTTT

CDR3 length: 16
clone size: .
J gene: TRBJ1-1
D gene: .
V gene: TRBV5-5
CDR3 protein: CASRKATGTMNTEAFF
CDR3 DNA: TGTGCCAGCAGGAAGGCGACAGGTACTATGAACACTGAAGCTTTCTTT

CDR3 length: 11
clone size: .
J gene: TRBJ1-3
D gene: .
V gene: TRBV20-1
CDR3 protein: CSARAGNTIYF
CDR3 DNA: TGCAGTGCTAGAGCGGGAAACACCATATATTTT

CDR3 length: 15
clone size: once
J gene: TRBJ1-3
D gene: .
V gene: TRBV2
CDR3 protein: CASSAQGISGNTIYF
CDR3 DNA: TGTGCCAGCAGCGCTCAGGGAATCTCTGGAAACACCATATATTTT

CDR3 length: 13
clone size: once
J gene: TRBJ2-5
D gene: .
V gene: TRBV6-5
CDR3 protein: CASRRPPGETQYF
CDR3 DNA: TGTGCCAGCAGGAGGCCTCCCGGGGAGACCCAGTACTTC

CDR3 length: 11
clone size: once
J gene: TRBJ2-7
D gene: .
V gene: TRBV10-3
CDR3 protein: CAISALREQYF
CDR3 DNA: TGTGCCATCAGTGCTCTGCGCGAGCAGTACTTC

CDR3 length: 18
clone size: .
J gene: TRBJ2-7
D gene: TRBD2
V gene: TRBV10-3
CDR3 protein: CAISVGTSGRATNYEQYF
CDR3 DNA: TGTGCCATCAGTGTAGGGACTAGCGGGAGGGCTACCAACTACGAGCAGTACTTC

CDR3 length: 12
clone size: .
J gene: TRBJ1-2
D gene: .
V gene: TRBV30
CDR3 protein: CAWIVGADGYTF
CDR3 DNA: TGTGCCTGGATTGTGGGGGCGGACGGCTACACCTTC

CDR3 length: 15
clone size: .
J gene: TRBJ2-1
D gene: .
V gene: TRBV9
CDR3 protein: CASSVAGSGYNEQFF
CDR3 DNA: TGTGCCAGCAGCGTAGCCGGGAGCGGCTACAATGAGCAGTTCTTC

CDR3 length: 16
clone size: .
J gene: TRBJ1-1
D gene: .
V gene: TRBV18
CDR3 protein: CASSPPSGGLNTEAFF
CDR3 DNA: TGTGCCAGCTCACCACCGTCCGGGGGTTTGAACACTGAAGCTTTCTTT

CDR3 length: 16
clone size: few
J gene: TRBJ2-2
D gene: TRBD2
V gene: TRBV7-8
CDR3 protein: CASSRVSGKGTGELFF
CDR3 DNA: TGTGCCAGCAGCCGAGTTAGCGGGAAGGGTACCGGGGAGCTGTTTTTT

CDR3 length: 15
clone size: .
J gene: TRBJ1-1
D gene: TRBD1
V gene: TRBV6-6
CDR3 protein: CASSLPTGKDTEAFF
CDR3 DNA: TGTGCCAGCAGTCTGCCGACAGGGAAGGACACTGAAGCTTTCTTT

CDR3 length: 14
clone size: .
J gene: TRBJ1-3
D gene: .
V gene: TRBV5-1
CDR3 protein: CASSPGNSGNTIYF
CDR3 DNA: TGCGCCAGCAGCCCCGGGAACTCTGGAAACACCATATATTTT

CDR3 length: 14
clone size: .
J gene: TRBJ2-1
D gene: TRBD2
V gene: TRBV28
CDR3 protein: CASSRPGGRHEQFF
CDR3 DNA: TGTGCCAGCTCTCGGCCGGGAGGGAGGCATGAGCAGTTCTTC

CDR3 length: 14
clone size: .
J gene: TRBJ1-1
D gene: .
V gene: TRBV5-1
CDR3 protein: CASSLQTELREAFF
CDR3 DNA: TGCGCCAGCAGCTTGCAGACAGAGTTAAGGGAAGCTTTCTTT

CDR3 length: 17
clone size: .
J gene: TRBJ1-2
D gene: .
V gene: TRBV19
CDR3 protein: CASSNALEWTANYGYTF
CDR3 DNA: TGTGCCAGTAGTAACGCCCTGGAATGGACAGCGAACTATGGCTACACCTTC

CDR3 length: 14
clone size: .
J gene: TRBJ2-3
D gene: .
V gene: TRBV11-2
CDR3 protein: CASRVWGRVDTQYF
CDR3 DNA: TGTGCCAGCAGGGTTTGGGGCCGGGTGGATACGCAGTATTTT

CDR3 length: 16
clone size: .
J gene: TRBJ1-2
D gene: .
V gene: TRBV6-1
CDR3 protein: CASSVGAYRANYGYTF
CDR3 DNA: TGTGCCAGCAGTGTGGGGGCCTACCGTGCTAACTATGGCTACACCTTC

CDR3 length: 15
clone size: .
J gene: TRBJ1-5
D gene: .
V gene: TRBV5-1
CDR3 protein: CASSLAGTRNQPQHF
CDR3 DNA: TGCGCCAGCAGCTTGGCCGGGACAAGAAATCAGCCCCAGCATTTT

CDR3 length: 13
clone size: .
J gene: TRBJ2-7
D gene: TRBD1
V gene: TRBV29-1
CDR3 protein: CSAWDRNSYEQYF
CDR3 DNA: TGCAGCGCTTGGGACAGGAACTCCTACGAGCAGTACTTC

CDR3 length: 15
clone size: few
J gene: TRBJ1-3
D gene: .
V gene: TRBV24-1
CDR3 protein: CATSDSRGSGNTIYF
CDR3 DNA: TGTGCCACCAGTGATTCCCGGGGCTCTGGAAACACCATATATTTT

CDR3 length: 17
clone size: .
J gene: TRBJ2-3
D gene: .
V gene: TRBV2
CDR3 protein: CASSSSSRGIHADTQYF
CDR3 DNA: TGTGCCAGCAGTTCCTCTTCACGGGGAATCCATGCGGATACGCAGTATTTT